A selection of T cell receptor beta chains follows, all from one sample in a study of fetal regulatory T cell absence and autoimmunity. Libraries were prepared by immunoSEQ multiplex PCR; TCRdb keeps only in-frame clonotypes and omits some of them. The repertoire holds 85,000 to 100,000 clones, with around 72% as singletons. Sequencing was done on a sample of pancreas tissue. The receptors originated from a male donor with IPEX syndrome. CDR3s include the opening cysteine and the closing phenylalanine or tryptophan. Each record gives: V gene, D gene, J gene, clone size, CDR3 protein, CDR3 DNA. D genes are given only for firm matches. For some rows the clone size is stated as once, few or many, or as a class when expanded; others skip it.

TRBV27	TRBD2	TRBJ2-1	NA	CASSLYAGATYNEQFF	TGTGCCAGCAGTTTATACGCGGGAGCGACCTACAATGAGCAGTTCTTC
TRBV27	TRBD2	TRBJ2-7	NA	CASSPGLAEGGYEQYF	TGTGCCAGCTCACCGGGACTAGCGGAGGGGGGCTACGAGCAGTACTTC
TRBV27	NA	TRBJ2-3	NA	CASSLDSYTQYF	TGTGCCAGCAGTTTAGATAGTTATACGCAGTATTTT
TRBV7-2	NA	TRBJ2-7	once	CASSLTKTYEQYF	TGTGCCAGCAGCTTGACTAAAACCTACGAGCAGTACTTC
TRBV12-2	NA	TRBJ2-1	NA	CASRLGSDEQFF	TGTGCAAGTCGCTTAGGGTCAGATGAGCAGTTCTTC
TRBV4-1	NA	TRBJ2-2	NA	CASSQEWGGNTGELFF	TGCGCCAGCAGCCAAGAATGGGGTGGGAACACCGGGGAGCTGTTTTTT
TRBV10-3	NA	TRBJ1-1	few	CAISEAGRRGTEAFF	TGTGCCATCAGTGAGGCAGGGCGAAGAGGGACTGAAGCTTTCTTT
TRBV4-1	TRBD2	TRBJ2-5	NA	CASSLRPKRHSGRAQETQYF	TGCGCCAGCAGCCTAAGACCCAAGCGCCATAGCGGGAGAGCCCAAGAGACCCAGTACTTC
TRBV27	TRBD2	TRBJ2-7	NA	CASSPSGSPYEQYF	TGTGCCAGCAGTCCCAGCGGGAGTCCCTACGAGCAGTACTTC
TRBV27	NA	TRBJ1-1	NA	CATFWFEAFF	TGTGCTACTTTTTGGTTTGAAGCTTTCTTT
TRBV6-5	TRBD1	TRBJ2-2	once	CASSYRQGVTGELFF	TGTGCCAGCAGTTATAGACAGGGGGTCACCGGGGAGCTGTTTTTT
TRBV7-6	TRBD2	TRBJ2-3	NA	CASSPSTSGGPDTQYF	TGTGCCAGCAGCCCCTCTACTAGCGGGGGACCAGATACGCAGTATTTT
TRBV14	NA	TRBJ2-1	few	CASSQVSAGNEQFF	TGTGCCAGCAGCCAAGTTTCAGCAGGAAATGAGCAGTTCTTC
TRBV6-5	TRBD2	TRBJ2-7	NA	CASSPRPGGYYEQYF	TGTGCCAGCAGTCCAAGGCCGGGAGGTTACTACGAGCAGTACTTC
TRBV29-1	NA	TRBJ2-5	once	CSVPHWGEVQETQYF	TGCAGCGTTCCTCACTGGGGGGAGGTTCAAGAGACCCAGTACTTC
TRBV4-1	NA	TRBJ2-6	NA	CASSQGTGAGANVLTF	TGCGCCAGCAGCCAAGGGACGGGGGCTGGGGCCAACGTCCTGACTTTC
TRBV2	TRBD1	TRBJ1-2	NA	CASRGDRGSYGYTF	TGTGCCAGCAGGGGGGACAGGGGTAGCTATGGCTACACCTTC
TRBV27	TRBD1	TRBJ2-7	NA	CASSFLQGNEQYF	TGTGCCAGCAGTTTCCTACAGGGGAACGAGCAGTACTTC
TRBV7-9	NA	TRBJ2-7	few	CASSFRVSYEQYF	TGTGCCAGCAGCTTCAGGGTCTCCTACGAGCAGTACTTC
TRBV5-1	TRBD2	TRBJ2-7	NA	CASSWTSSYEQYF	TGCGCCAGCAGCTGGACTAGCTCCTACGAGCAGTACTTC
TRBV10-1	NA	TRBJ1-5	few	CASRPQGSNQPQHF	TGCGCCAGCAGACCTCAGGGGAGCAATCAGCCCCAGCATTTT
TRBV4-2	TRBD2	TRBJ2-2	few	CASSQGTSGELFF	TGTGCCAGCAGCCAAGGGACTAGCGGGGAGCTGTTTTTT
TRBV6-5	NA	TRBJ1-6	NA	CASRDGTGGSPLHF	TGTGCCAGCAGAGATGGGACCGGTGGTTCACCCCTCCACTTT
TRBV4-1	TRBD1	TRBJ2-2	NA	CASSQEGTGGTGELFF	TGCGCCAGCAGCCAAGAAGGGACAGGGGGCACCGGGGAGCTGTTTTTT
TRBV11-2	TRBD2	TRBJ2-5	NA	CASSSWTSGGEETQYF	TGTGCCAGCAGCTCCTGGACTAGCGGGGGGGAGGAGACCCAGTACTTC
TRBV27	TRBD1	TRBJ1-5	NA	CASSLFFRAGGSSNQPQHF	TGTGCCAGCAGTTTATTTTTTAGGGCAGGGGGCAGTAGCAATCAGCCCCAGCATTTT
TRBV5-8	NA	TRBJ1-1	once	CASSLVAWGTEAFF	TGTGCCAGCAGCTTGGTGGCGTGGGGCACTGAAGCTTTCTTT
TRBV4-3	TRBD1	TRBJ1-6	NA	CASSQDLTGDSPLHF	TGCGCCAGCAGCCAAGATCTGACAGGGGATTCACCCCTCCACTTT
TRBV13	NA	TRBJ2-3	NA	CASSPFTDTQYF	TGTGCCAGCAGCCCCTTCACAGATACGCAGTATTTT
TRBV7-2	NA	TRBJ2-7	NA	CASSPWVGRTSYEQYF	TGTGCCAGCAGTCCCTGGGTGGGTAGGACCTCCTACGAGCAGTACTTC
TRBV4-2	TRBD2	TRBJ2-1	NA	CASSQDFGTTHSYNEQFF	TGTGCCAGCAGCCAAGATTTCGGGACTACCCACTCCTACAATGAGCAGTTCTTC
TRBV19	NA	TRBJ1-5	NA	CASSIGSPRAYNQPQHF	TGTGCCAGTAGTATAGGGTCCCCTAGGGCCTATAACCAGCCCCAGCATTTT
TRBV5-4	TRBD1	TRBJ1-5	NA	CASSQGQGRYQPQHF	TGTGCCAGCAGCCAGGGACAGGGGAGATATCAGCCCCAGCATTTT
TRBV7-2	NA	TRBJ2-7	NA	CASSRDFLSSYEQYF	TGTGCCAGCAGCCGGGACTTTTTGAGCTCCTACGAGCAGTACTTC
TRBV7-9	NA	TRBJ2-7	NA	CASSLAQVPYEQYF	TGTGCCAGCAGCTTAGCGCAGGTCCCGTACGAGCAGTACTTC
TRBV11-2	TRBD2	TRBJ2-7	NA	CASSGGRAASEQYF	TGTGCCAGCAGCGGCGGGAGGGCCGCCAGCGAGCAGTACTTC
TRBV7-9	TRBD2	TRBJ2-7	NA	CASSPRVAGESYEQYF	TGTGCCAGCAGCCCCCGGGTAGCGGGAGAGTCCTACGAGCAGTACTTC
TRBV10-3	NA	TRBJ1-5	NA	CAISGPGVPQHF	TGTGCCATCAGTGGACCGGGAGTCCCCCAGCATTTT
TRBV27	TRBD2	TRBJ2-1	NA	CASSGGGAWNEQFF	TGTGCCAGCTCAGGCGGGGGGGCCTGGAATGAGCAGTTCTTC